This T cell receptor beta chain was captured in a study of shared clonotypes between healthy human individuals. The assay was immunoSEQ multiplex PCR, and TCRdb's table has in-frame clones only and misses some. The sample yields around 1.9 million clones, over 85% seen once. The CDR3 has 16 amino acids. The germline gives CDR1 MGHRA, CDR2 YSYEKL. The V gene end was trimmed by 2 bases and the J gene end by 4 bases; junction bases not matched to a gene: 6. As defined, naive CD8 cells were CD45RO-negative and positively selected for CCR7, with terminally differentiated effector memory CD45RA+ cells excluded.

The chain combines TRBV4-1 with TRBJ1-5; the match to TRBD1 covers 9 bases. Sequencing was performed on naive CD8+ T cells from PBMCs. The TCR comes from a young man in good health. Some clones in this sample may be carry-over from other donors' samples. The CDR3 region is CASSQSGTGWNQPQHF. CDR3 sequence (DNA): TGCGCCAGCAGCCAATCCGGGACAGGGTGGAATCAGCCCCAGCATTTT.